Below, 28 T cell receptor beta chains from the same sample are listed, as sequenced in a study of cytomegalovirus exposure and HLA in healthy donors. In the PCR, 60 Vbeta and 13 Jbeta primers were used. Some clones are missing from TCRdb's copy, which holds only in-frame ones; the method was immunoSEQ multiplex PCR. The sample has 81,000 or so clones, roughly 60% seen once. The sample was PBMCs. These receptor sequences come from a woman younger than 45 in good health and CMV-seropositive.

V gene TRBV6-5 combines with J gene TRBJ1-5; D remains ambiguous. Trimming shortened V by 6 bases and J by 10 bases, and 16 bases separated the two germline ends. Germline CDR1 reads MNHEY; CDR2 reads SVGAGI. The CDR3 loop spans 13 amino acids. Here the CDR3 reads CASSPPQRVPQHF. The DNA for the CDR3 is TGTGCCAGCAGCCCCCCACAACGGGTCCCCCAGCATTTT.

The table lists this clone with a few counts. The chain joins TRBV2 to TRBJ1-1, with 11 bases that match TRBD1. The CDR3 contains 15 residues. Trimming took 3 bases from V and 6 from J; bases not matched to a gene: 6. Germline loops: CDR1 SNHLY, CDR2 FYNNEI. For the CDR3, the DNA is TGTGCCAGCAGTGAGAGAGGGGGACAGGGGGCTGAAGCTTTCTTT. Protein sequence: CASSERGGQGAEAFF.

This clone was detected a few times. The genes are TRBV15 and TRBJ2-1, with 8 bases lining up with TRBD2. CDR3 length: 15 amino acids. The trim removed 7 bases at V and 8 bases at J, leaving 13 bases unmatched. From germline, CDR1 is LNHNV and CDR2 YYDKDF (reference sequence). CDR3 sequence (DNA): TGTGCCACCACCGAGGGACTAGGGGATGGGGATGAGCAGTTCTTC. Protein: CATTEGLGDGDEQFF.

The gene calls are TRBV7-9 and TRBJ1-5, with D possibly being TRBD1 (6 bases). The germline V and J ends were trimmed by 5 bases and 5 bases, with 13 bases remaining between them. CDR1 is SEHNR and CDR2 is FQNEAQ in the germline V gene (reference sequence). This CDR3 region has 14 residues. The CDR3 loop is CASSGGGRYQPQHF. In DNA form, the CDR3 reads TGTGCCAGCAGCGGGGGGGGCAGATATCAGCCCCAGCATTTT.

V usage is TRBV6-6 and J usage is TRBJ1-1; TRBD1 is a possible D gene (5 bases). V lost 1 base to trimming and J lost 4 bases, with 10 bases between them. The CDR3 is made up of 14 amino acids. Germline V gene lookup returns CDR1 MNHNY and CDR2 SVGAGI (reference sequence). CDR3 coding DNA: TGTGCCAGCAGTTACTTTCCGGGGGGCACTGAAGCTTTCTTT. It translates to CASSYFPGGTEAFF.

There are a few counts of this clone. The V and J genes are TRBV18 and TRBJ1-1, with a weak D call TRBD1 (5 bases). This CDR3 has 18 residues. CDR1 and CDR2 from the germline V gene are KGHSH and LQKENI. Trimming stripped 3 bases from V and 1 base from J, with 21 bases between. The CDR3 sequence: CASSPRGRPEGRNTEAFF. CDR3 sequence (DNA): TGTGCCAGCTCACCGCGCGGACGCCCGGAGGGGAGGAACACTGAAGCTTTCTTT.

CDR3 sequence: CASSPAGASSYNSPLHF. The CDR3 nucleotides are TGTGCCAGCAGCCCGGCAGGGGCCAGCTCCTATAATTCACCCCTCCACTTT. The genes are TRBV14 and TRBJ1-6; D is possibly TRBD1 (6 bases). The germline V and J ends were trimmed by 4 bases and 0 bases, with 13 bases remaining between them. Germline V gene lookup returns CDR1 SGHDN and CDR2 FVKESK. The CDR3 is made up of 17 amino acids.

This clone was observed at least ten times. The CDR3 DNA reads TGCGCCAGCAGCACACCCCCCAGGGCGCCCGAGGATACGCAGTATTTT. Amino acid sequence: CASSTPPRAPEDTQYF. This rearrangement joins TRBV4-1 to TRBJ2-3, with a weak D call TRBD1 (5 bases). The CDR3 is 16 residues long. V was shortened by 5 bases and J by 6 bases, with 21 bases between the two germline ends. Germline V gives CDR1 MGHRA, CDR2 YSYEKL.

The chain's CDR3 is CATSNRDWNNEQFF. The CDR3 bases are TGTGCCACCAGCAACCGGGACTGGAACAATGAGCAGTTCTTC. This rearrangement joins TRBV15 to TRBJ2-1; a weak D match, TRBD2 (6 bases). The germline V and J ends were trimmed by 4 bases and 5 bases, with 12 bases remaining between them. CDR3 length equals 14 residues. The V gene's germline CDR1 is LNHNV and CDR2 YYDKDF (reference sequence).

The chain recombines TRBV7-2 with TRBJ1-4, with D possibly being TRBD1 (6 bases). Germline values: CDR1 SGHTA, CDR2 FQGNSA. Trimming took off 1 base at V and 8 bases at J, with 11 bases between the two ends. The CDR3 is made up of 14 amino acids. CDR3 sequence (DNA): TGTGCCAGCAGCTTAGGGACAGTAGACGAAAAACTGTTTTTT. It encodes CASSLGTVDEKLFF.

V is TRBV6-5 and J is TRBJ1-5, with 7 bases lining up with TRBD1. With 10 bases clipped from V and 1 base from J, the junction kept 7 bases outside the gene matches. This CDR3 has 14 amino acids. Germline assignment: CDR1 MNHEY and CDR2 SVGAGI. Written as DNA, the CDR3 is TGTGCCACACGATTGACAGGGAGCAATCAGCCCCAGCATTTT. Translated, it gives CATRLTGSNQPQHF.

The gene calls are TRBV7-2 and TRBJ2-1; 10 bases are a match to TRBD1. The CDR3 is made up of 14 amino acids. V trimming: 7 bases; J trimming: 7 bases; junction bases outside the gene matches: 7. CDR1 and CDR2 from the germline V gene are SGHTA and FQGNSA. CDR3 protein: CASTPRTGGNEQFF. The CDR3 DNA follows: TGTGCCAGCACCCCTAGGACAGGGGGGAATGAGCAGTTCTTC.

The J gene is TRBJ1-2, the V gene TRBV7-2; 8 nucleotides match TRBD1. Germline CDR1 is SGHTA and CDR2 is FQGNSA. V shed 4 bases, J shed 1 base, and the junction held 5 bases outside the gene matches. The CDR3 is 15 amino acids. The DNA for the CDR3 is TGTGCCAGCAGCTCCAGACAGGGGCATAACTATGGCTACACCTTC. It yields the protein CASSSRQGHNYGYTF.

The V call is TRBV27, the J call TRBJ1-2, with D possibly being TRBD1 (6 bases). The CDR3 covers 13 residues. CDR1 MNHEY and CDR2 SMNVEV come from the germline V gene (reference sequence). Trimming removed 6 bases at V and 4 bases at J, with 12 bases between. CDR3 in amino acids: CASSLTGPYGYTF. Written as DNA, the CDR3 is TGTGCCAGCAGCCTGACAGGTCCCTATGGCTACACCTTC.

This clone was detected a few times. This chain connects TRBV29-1 to TRBJ2-2; 10 nucleotides agree with TRBD2. Germline V gene data show CDR1 as SQVTM and CDR2 as ANQGSEA. V lost 8 bases, J lost 5 bases, and 8 bases stayed unmatched. CDR3 length: 14 amino acids. The CDR3 DNA sequence: TGCAGCACTAAGCGGGGGGGCAGTACCGGGGAGCTGTTTTTT. This sequence encodes CSTKRGGSTGELFF.

The chain is built from TRBV6-5 and TRBJ1-5, with a tentative D call TRBD1 (5 bases). Germline assignment: CDR1 MNHEY and CDR2 SVGAGI. V lost 8 bases to trimming and J lost 1 base, with 9 bases between them. CDR3 length: 13 amino acids. The CDR3 nucleotides read TGTGCCAGCCGGGGGGGGAGCAATCAGCCCCAGCATTTT. Translation: CASRGGSNQPQHF.

This rearrangement joins TRBV7-2 to TRBJ2-5, with 9 bases identical to TRBD1. The junction had 7 bases not matched to a gene; V was cut back by 4 bases and J by 7 bases. In germline, CDR1 is SGHTA, CDR2 FQGNSA. CDR3 size: 14 residues. The CDR3 DNA follows: TGTGCCAGCAGCTACCGGACAGGGGCTCGGACCCAGTACTTC. This encodes CASSYRTGARTQYF.

This chain links TRBV11-3 with TRBJ2-2; tentative D call: TRBD1 (5 bases). The CDR3 sequence is 11 residues long. V shed 8 bases and J shed 8 bases, with 9 bases lying between them. In germline, CDR1 is SGHNT, CDR2 YENEEA. The CDR3 sequence is CASGAEGELFF. The DNA of the CDR3 is TGTGCCAGCGGGGCGGAAGGGGAGCTGTTTTTT.

The chain recombines TRBV19 with TRBJ1-3; D is unclear. The CDR3 spans 15 residues. Germline CDR1 reads LNHDA; CDR2 reads SQIVND (reference sequence). V lost 6 bases and J lost 0, with 12 bases in between. The chain's CDR3 is CASRNTHSSGNTIYF. The CDR3 region has the DNA TGTGCCAGTAGAAACACACACAGCTCTGGAAACACCATATATTTT.

The J gene is TRBJ1-1, the V gene TRBV5-1; no definite D call. Germline-derived CDR1 and CDR2 are SGHRS and YFSETQ. Trimming stripped 6 bases from V and 0 bases from J, with 9 bases between. The CDR3 has 13 residues. CDR3 DNA sequence: TGCGCCAGCAAAATACACATGAACACTGAAGCTTTCTTT. Its translation is CASKIHMNTEAFF.

This sequence joins TRBV12-5 and TRBJ1-6; no clear D gene. The CDR3 loop spans 17 amino acids. Looked up from germline, CDR1 is LGHNT and CDR2 is FRNRAP. Trimming removed 0 bases from V and 9 bases from J, with 18 bases in between. CDR3 sequence reads: CASGLVQSARSGSPLHF. CDR3 bases: TGTGCTAGTGGTTTGGTACAATCGGCCAGATCGGGTTCACCCCTCCACTTT.

The chain employs TRBV2 and TRBJ2-2; D perhaps matches TRBD1 (5 bases). Trimming took 6 bases from V and 1 from J, leaving 15 bases between them. Germline V CDR1 and CDR2: SNHLY, FYNNEI. The CDR3 is 16 amino acids. DNA for the CDR3: TGTGCCAGCAGAAGACTTGGGCAGGGGAACACCGGGGAGCTGTTTTTT. This codes for CASRRLGQGNTGELFF.

The chain joins TRBV18 to TRBJ1-1, with a possible D match to TRBD1 (5 bases). Germline loops: CDR1 KGHSH, CDR2 LQKENI. With 4 bases removed from V and 1 base from J, the gap between germline ends came to 13 bases. CDR3 length: 15 residues. As DNA, the CDR3 is TGTGCCAGCTCACGGACGGGAGGGGCGAACACTGAAGCTTTCTTT. This codes for CASSRTGGANTEAFF. The full variable domain, in which reference TRBV18 and TRBJ1-1 provide the parts outside the CDR3, is NAGVMQNPRHLVRRRGQEARLRCSPMKGHSHVYWYRQLPEEGLKFMVYLQKENIIDESGMPKERFSAEFPKEGPSILRIQQVVRGDSAAYFCASSRTGGANTEAFFGQGTRLTVV.

V gene TRBV18 combines with J gene TRBJ2-5; tentatively, D is TRBD1 (6 bases). CDR1 and CDR2 (germline): KGHSH, LQKENI. V was shortened by 4 bases and J by 1 base, with 10 bases between the two germline ends. The CDR3 runs 14 residues. The CDR3 reads CASSLGQLQETQYF. The CDR3 DNA follows: TGTGCCAGCTCACTTGGACAGCTCCAAGAGACCCAGTACTTC.

The genes are TRBV7-2 and TRBJ2-5; a possible D gene is TRBD2 (7 bases). CDR1 and CDR2 from the germline V gene are SGHTA and FQGNSA. The CDR3 is made up of 15 amino acids. Trimming cost V 5 bases and J 5 bases, with 18 bases left between them. The CDR3 region is CASSIWGGAQETQYF. For the CDR3, the DNA is TGTGCCAGCAGCATCTGGGGGGGGGCGCAGGAGACCCAGTACTTC.

A note on this clone: The junction and the germline gene differ at one end; a read error may be behind it. This chain joins TRBV7-7 and TRBJ2-5; a possible D gene is TRBD2 (7 bases). Germline CDR1 is SSHAT and CDR2 is FNYEAQ (reference sequence). The CDR3 is 15 amino acids. The CDR3 DNA reads TGTGCTAGCAGCTTGGGAGGGGGGGGCCAAGAGACCCAGTACTTC. It is translated as CASSLGGGGQETQYF.

The V and J genes are TRBV18 and TRBJ1-2; TRBD1 might be the D (6 bases). This CDR3 is built from 15 residues. Germline assignment: CDR1 KGHSH and CDR2 LQKENI. V was shortened by 5 bases and J by 4 bases, with 17 bases between the two germline ends. For the CDR3, the DNA is TGTGCCAGCTCAGCCGACAGGAGTGCGGTCTATGGCTACACCTTC. Amino acid sequence: CASSADRSAVYGYTF. Using reference TRBV18 and TRBJ1-2 for the parts outside the CDR3, the full variable domain is NAGVMQNPRHLVRRRGQEARLRCSPMKGHSHVYWYRQLPEEGLKFMVYLQKENIIDESGMPKERFSAEFPKEGPSILRIQQVVRGDSAAYFCASSADRSAVYGYTFGSGTRLTVV.

This clone was observed a handful of times. The chain recombines TRBV19 with TRBJ2-5, with 13 bases that match TRBD2. The J call may be incorrect, as the DNA end agrees better with TRBJ2-7. The CDR3 has 16 amino acids. Germline values: CDR1 LNHDA, CDR2 SQIVND (reference sequence). CDR3 region: CASSSGLAGRLYEQYF. The DNA of the CDR3 is TGTGCCAGTAGTTCGGGACTAGCGGGGCGACTCTACGAGCAGTACTTC.